The 2 T cell receptor beta chains below come from one sample, sequenced in a study of T cells after yellow fever vaccination. TCRdb processed the 5' RACE reads anew with MiXCR; each CDR3 protein has one entry. Here the sample spans fewer than 500,000 distinct CDR3 sequences, around a sixth being singletons. Sequencing used PBMCs, obtained before the yellow fever booster vaccination. These TCRs come from a young man who received the YFV17D yellow fever vaccine.

This clonotype appeared once. The chain combines TRBV7-9 with TRBJ1-4; the D is unclear. V lost 4 bases and J 4 bases, leaving 10 bases between the germline ends. The germline CDR1 and CDR2 sequences are SEHNR and FQNEAQ (reference sequence). The CDR3 extends over 14 amino acids. The CDR3 DNA reads as TGTGCCAGCAGCTATGAGGGTTATAATGAAAAACTGTTTTTT. It is translated as CASSYEGYNEKLFF.

This clonotype was recorded a few times. This sequence joins TRBV4-3 and TRBJ2-3, with D possibly matching TRBD2 (6 bases). Germline lookup yields CDR1 LGHNA and CDR2 YSLEER. The CDR3 is 14 residues long. V lost 1 base and J 11 bases, leaving 16 bases between the germline ends. The CDR3 nucleotides read TGCGCCAGCAGCCAAGGGGAGGAGGCAGCGGGGCAGTATTTT. Its protein product is CASSQGEEAAGQYF.